The clone carrying this TCR beta chain showed up many times. Its antigen is still unknown. The sample comes from a study of breast tumors, draining lymph nodes, adjacent tissues. Findings and limits, study-wide: Tumor repertoires ranked between lymph nodes and nontumor tissue in diversity, with V and J gene preferences. Most tumor T cells seemingly derive from lymph node, then expand in tumor.

From the multiplex PCR reads, TCRdb called clonotypes with MiXCR, one entry per CDR3 protein. The sample lists 45,000 to 60,000 distinct CDR3 sequences; approximately 22% were seen once. The CDR3 contains 15 residues. V dropped 4 bases and J dropped 2; count of bases not matched to a gene: 5. CDR1 is MRHNA and CDR2 is SNTAGT in the germline V gene. V is TRBV6-4 and J is TRBJ2-3; 8 nucleotides match TRBD2. The receptor was derived from a female donor with breast cancer. Some clones in this sample may be carry-over from other donors' samples. Input material: breast tumor tissue. CDR3 nucleotides: TGTGCCAGCAGTGGCGGTAGCGGGGACACAGATACGCAGTATTTT. This encodes CASSGGSGDTDTQYF.